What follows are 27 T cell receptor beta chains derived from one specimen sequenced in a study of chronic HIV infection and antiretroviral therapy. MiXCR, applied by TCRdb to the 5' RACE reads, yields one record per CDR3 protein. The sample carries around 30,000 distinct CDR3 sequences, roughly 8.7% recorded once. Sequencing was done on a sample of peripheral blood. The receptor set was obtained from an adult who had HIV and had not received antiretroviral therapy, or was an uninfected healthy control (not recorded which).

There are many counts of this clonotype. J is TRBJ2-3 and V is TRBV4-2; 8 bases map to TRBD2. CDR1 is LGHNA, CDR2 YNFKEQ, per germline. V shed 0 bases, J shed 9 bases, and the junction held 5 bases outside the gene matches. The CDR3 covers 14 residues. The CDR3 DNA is TGTGCCAGCAGCCAAGAAAATAGCGGGACCACGCAGTATTTT. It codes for CASSQENSGTTQYF.

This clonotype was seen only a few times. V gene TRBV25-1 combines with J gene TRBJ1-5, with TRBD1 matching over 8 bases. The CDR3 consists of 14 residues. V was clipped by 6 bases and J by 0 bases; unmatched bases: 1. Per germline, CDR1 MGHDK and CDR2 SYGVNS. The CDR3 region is CASRGQGSNQPQHF. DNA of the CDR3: TGTGCCAGCAGAGGACAGGGTAGCAATCAGCCCCAGCATTTT.

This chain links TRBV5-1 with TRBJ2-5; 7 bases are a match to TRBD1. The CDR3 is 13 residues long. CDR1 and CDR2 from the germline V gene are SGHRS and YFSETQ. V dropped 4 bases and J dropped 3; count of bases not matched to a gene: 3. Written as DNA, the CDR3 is TGCGCCAGCAGCACCGGGACAGAAGAGACCCAGTACTTC. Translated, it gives CASSTGTEETQYF. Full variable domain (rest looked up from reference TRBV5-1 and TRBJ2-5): KAGVTQTPRYLIKTRGQQVTLSCSPISGHRSVSWYQQTPGQGLQFLFEYFSETQRNKGNFPGRFSGRQFSNSRSEMNVSTLELGDSALYLCASSTGTEETQYFGPGTRLLVL.

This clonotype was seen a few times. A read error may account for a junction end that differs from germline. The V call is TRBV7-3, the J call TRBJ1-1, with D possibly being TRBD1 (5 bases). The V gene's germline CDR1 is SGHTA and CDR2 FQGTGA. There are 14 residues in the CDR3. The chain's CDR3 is CASSFGHSNAEAFF. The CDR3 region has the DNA TGTGCCAGCAGCTTCGGACACTCGAACGCTGAAGCTTTCTTT.

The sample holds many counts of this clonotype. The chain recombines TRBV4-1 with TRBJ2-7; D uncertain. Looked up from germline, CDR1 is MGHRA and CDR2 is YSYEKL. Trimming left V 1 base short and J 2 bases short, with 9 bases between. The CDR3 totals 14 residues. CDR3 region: CASSQVRVPYEQYF. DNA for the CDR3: TGCGCCAGCAGCCAAGTTAGGGTTCCCTACGAGCAGTACTTC.

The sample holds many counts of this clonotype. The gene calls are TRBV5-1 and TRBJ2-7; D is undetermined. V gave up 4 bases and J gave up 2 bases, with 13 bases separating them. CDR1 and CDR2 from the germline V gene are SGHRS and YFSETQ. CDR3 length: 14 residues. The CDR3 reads CASSVTDKPYEQYF. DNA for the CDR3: TGCGCCAGCAGCGTAACAGATAAACCCTACGAGCAGTACTTC. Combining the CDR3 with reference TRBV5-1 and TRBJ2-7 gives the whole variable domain KAGVTQTPRYLIKTRGQQVTLSCSPISGHRSVSWYQQTPGQGLQFLFEYFSETQRNKGNFPGRFSGRQFSNSRSEMNVSTLELGDSALYLCASSVTDKPYEQYFGPGTRLTVT.

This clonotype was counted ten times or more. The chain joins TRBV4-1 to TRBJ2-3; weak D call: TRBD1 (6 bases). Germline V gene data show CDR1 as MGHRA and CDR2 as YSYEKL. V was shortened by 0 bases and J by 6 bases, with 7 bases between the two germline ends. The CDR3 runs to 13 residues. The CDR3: CASSQDRGDTQYF. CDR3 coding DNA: TGCGCCAGCAGCCAAGACAGGGGTGATACGCAGTATTTT.

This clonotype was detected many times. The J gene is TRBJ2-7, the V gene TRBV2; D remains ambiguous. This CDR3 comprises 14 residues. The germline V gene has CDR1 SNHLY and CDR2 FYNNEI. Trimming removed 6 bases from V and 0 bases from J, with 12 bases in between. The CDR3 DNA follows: TGTGCCAGCAGAGAGGACGTCCCCTCCTACGAGCAGTACTTC. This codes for CASREDVPSYEQYF. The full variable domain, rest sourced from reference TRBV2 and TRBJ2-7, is EPEVTQTPSHQVTQMGQEVILRCVPISNHLYFYWYRQILGQKVEFLVSFYNNEISEKSEIFDDQFSVERPDGSNFTLKIRSTKLEDSAMYFCASREDVPSYEQYFGPGTRLTVT.

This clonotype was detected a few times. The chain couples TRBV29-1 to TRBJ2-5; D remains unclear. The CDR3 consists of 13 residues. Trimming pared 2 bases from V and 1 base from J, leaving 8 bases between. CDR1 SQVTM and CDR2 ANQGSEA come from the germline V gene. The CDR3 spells CSVEKASQETQYF. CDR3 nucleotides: TGCAGCGTTGAAAAGGCGAGCCAAGAGACCCAGTACTTC.

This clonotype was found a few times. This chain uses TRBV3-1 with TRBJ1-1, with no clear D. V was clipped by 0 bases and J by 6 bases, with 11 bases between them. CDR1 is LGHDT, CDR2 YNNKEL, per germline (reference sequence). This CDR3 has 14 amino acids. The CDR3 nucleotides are TGTGCCAGCAGCCAAGAGCTGGTGGTGGCTGAAGCTTTCTTT. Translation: CASSQELVVAEAFF.

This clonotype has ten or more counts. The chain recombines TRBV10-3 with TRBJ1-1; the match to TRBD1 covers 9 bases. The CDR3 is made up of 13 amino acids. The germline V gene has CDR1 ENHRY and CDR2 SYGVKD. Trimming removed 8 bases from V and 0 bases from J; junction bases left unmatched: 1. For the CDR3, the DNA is TGTGCCATCGGACAGGGGATGAACACTGAAGCTTTCTTT. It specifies CAIGQGMNTEAFF.

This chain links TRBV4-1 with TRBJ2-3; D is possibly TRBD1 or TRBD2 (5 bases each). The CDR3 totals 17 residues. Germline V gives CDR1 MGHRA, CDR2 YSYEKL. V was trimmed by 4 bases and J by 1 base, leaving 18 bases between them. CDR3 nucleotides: TGCGCCAGCAGCCCCGTTTACGGGACCCTTGGCACAGATACGCAGTATTTT. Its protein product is CASSPVYGTLGTDTQYF.

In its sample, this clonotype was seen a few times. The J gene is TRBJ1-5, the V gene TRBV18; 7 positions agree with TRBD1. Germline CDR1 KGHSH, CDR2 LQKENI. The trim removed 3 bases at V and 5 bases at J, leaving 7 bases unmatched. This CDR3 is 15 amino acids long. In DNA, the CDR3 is TGTGCCAGCTCACCGCGACAGGGCCCTGATCAGCCCCAGCATTTT. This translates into CASSPRQGPDQPQHF.

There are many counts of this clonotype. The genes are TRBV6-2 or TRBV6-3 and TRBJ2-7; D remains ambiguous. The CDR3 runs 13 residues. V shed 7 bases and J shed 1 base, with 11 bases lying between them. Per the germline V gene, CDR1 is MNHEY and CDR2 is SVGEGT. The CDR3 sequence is CASTPGWSYEQYF. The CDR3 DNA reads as TGTGCCAGCACCCCTGGCTGGTCCTACGAGCAGTACTTC.

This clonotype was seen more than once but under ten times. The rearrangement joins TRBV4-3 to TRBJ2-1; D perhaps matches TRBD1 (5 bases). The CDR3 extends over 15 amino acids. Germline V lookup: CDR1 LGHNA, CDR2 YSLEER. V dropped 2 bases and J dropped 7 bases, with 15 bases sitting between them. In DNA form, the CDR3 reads TGCGCCAGCAGCCAAAATCCAGGGTGGACGAATGAGCAGTTCTTC. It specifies CASSQNPGWTNEQFF.

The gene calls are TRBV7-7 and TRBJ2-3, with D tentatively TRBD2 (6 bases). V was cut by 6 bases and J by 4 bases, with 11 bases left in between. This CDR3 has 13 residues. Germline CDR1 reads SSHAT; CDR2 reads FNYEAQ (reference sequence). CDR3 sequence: CASSRDCADTQYF. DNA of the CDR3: TGTGCCAGCAGTCGGGACTGCGCAGATACGCAGTATTTT.

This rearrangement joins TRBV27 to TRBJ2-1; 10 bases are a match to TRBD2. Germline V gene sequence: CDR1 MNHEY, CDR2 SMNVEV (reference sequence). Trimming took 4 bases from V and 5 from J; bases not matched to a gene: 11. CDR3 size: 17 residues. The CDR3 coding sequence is TGTGCCAGCAGTTACCGATCTAGCGGGAGATCGGACAATGAGCAGTTCTTC. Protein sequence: CASSYRSSGRSDNEQFF.

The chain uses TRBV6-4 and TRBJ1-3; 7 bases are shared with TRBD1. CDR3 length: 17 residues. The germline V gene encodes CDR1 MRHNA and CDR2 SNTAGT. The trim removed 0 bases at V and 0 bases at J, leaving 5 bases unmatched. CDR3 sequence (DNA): TGTGCCAGCAGTGACTCCAGGACAGGCCCCTCTGGAAACACCATATATTTT. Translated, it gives CASSDSRTGPSGNTIYF.

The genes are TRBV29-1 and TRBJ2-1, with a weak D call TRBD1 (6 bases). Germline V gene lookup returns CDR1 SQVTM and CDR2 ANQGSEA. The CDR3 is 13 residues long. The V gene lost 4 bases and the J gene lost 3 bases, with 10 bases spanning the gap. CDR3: CSVAPDSYNEQFF. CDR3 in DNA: TGCAGCGTTGCCCCGGACAGCTACAATGAGCAGTTCTTC.

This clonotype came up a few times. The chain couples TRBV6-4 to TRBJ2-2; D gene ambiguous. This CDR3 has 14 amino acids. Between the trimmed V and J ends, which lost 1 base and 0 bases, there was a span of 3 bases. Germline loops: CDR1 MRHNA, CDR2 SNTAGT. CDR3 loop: CASSDLANTGELFF. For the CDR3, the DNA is TGTGCCAGCAGTGACTTAGCGAACACCGGGGAGCTGTTTTTT.

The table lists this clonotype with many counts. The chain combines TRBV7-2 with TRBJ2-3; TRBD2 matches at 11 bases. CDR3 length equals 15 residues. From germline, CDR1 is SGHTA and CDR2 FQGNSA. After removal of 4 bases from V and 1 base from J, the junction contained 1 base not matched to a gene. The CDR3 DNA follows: TGTGCCAGCAGCTCGGGACTAGCGGGCACAGATACGCAGTATTTT. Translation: CASSSGLAGTDTQYF. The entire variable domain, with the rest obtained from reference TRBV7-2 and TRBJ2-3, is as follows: GAGVSQSPSNKVTEKGKDVELRCDPISGHTALYWYRQSLGQGLEFLIYFQGNSAPDKSGLPSDRFSAERTGGSVSTLTIQRTQQEDSAVYLCASSSGLAGTDTQYFGPGTRLTVL.

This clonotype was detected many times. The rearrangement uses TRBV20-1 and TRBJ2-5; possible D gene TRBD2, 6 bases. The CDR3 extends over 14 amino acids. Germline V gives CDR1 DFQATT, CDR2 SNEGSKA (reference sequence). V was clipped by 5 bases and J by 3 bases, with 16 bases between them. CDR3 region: CSAATIRGKETQYF. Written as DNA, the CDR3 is TGCAGTGCTGCGACTATACGGGGGAAAGAGACCCAGTACTTC.

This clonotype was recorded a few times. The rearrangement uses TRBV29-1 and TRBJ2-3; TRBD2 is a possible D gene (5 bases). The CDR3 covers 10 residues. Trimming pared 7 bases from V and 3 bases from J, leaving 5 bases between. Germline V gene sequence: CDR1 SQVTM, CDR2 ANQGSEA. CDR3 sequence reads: CSGRTDTQYF. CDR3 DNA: TGCAGCGGGAGGACAGATACGCAGTATTTT.

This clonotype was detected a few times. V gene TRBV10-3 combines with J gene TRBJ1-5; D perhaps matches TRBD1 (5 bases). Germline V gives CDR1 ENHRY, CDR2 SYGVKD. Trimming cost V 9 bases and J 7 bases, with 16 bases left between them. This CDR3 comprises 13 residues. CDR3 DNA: TGTGCCATTTCAGGGATCCTAGACCAGCCCCAGCATTTT. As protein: CAISGILDQPQHF.

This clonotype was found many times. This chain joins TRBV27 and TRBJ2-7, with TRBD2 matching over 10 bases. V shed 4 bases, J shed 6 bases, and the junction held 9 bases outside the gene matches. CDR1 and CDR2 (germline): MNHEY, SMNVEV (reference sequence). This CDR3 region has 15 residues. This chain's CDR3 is CASSSSSGGAGEQYF. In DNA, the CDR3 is TGTGCCAGCAGTTCCTCAAGCGGGGGGGCCGGCGAGCAGTACTTC.

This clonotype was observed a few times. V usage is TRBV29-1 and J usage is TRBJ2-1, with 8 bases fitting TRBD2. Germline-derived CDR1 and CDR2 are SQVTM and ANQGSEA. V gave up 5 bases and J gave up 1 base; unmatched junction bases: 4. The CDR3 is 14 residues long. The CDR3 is CSVRTSGSYNEQFF. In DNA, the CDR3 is TGCAGCGTTCGTACTAGCGGTTCCTACAATGAGCAGTTCTTC.

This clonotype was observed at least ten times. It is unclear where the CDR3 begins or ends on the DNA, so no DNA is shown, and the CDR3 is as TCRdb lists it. CDR3 sequence reads: CSVFRFGADEQFF. The V gene is TRBV29-1, the J gene TRBJ2-1; the table's D call, TRBD1, has no DNA check behind it. From germline, CDR1 is SQVTM and CDR2 ANQGSEA. The CDR3 is 13 amino acids in total, end residues counted.